The clone carrying this T cell receptor (beta chain) was seen only a few times. These data come from a study of T cells in Graves' hyperthyroidism and ophthalmopathy. The germline gives CDR1 LNHNV, CDR2 YYDKDF (reference sequence). This CDR3 region has 12 residues. Deletions cut 10 bases from V and 0 bases from J, with 6 bases between. Authors of the study amplified TCR beta CDR3 regions from RNA transcripts. The primer set for the first-round RT-PCR of the TCR CDR3 was HTBI. TCRdb re-called the multiplex PCR reads through MiXCR, storing one row per CDR3 protein. This table holds about 480,000 distinct CDR3 sequences, 22% found once.

The sequence was obtained from an older woman with Graves' ophthalmopathy. Specimen: blood. The V and J genes are TRBV15 and TRBJ1-4; no reliable D call. CDR3 nucleotide sequence: TGTGCCAGCGGGGCAACTAATGAAAAACTGTTTTTT. Protein: CASGATNEKLFF.